The present entry profiles one TCR beta chain with its context. This entry belongs to a study of blood T cell repertoires in COVID-19. Repertoires were generated with immunoSEQ multiplex PCR, while TCRdb's copy carries only in-frame clones and drops some. The sample yields under 100,000 clones, 90% seen once. The sequence was obtained from a man in his forties or fifties with acute or convalescent COVID-19. Sequencing used peripheral blood.

In DNA form, the CDR3 reads TGTGCCATCAGTGAGTCGGGGGGTCCCAAGCAGTACTTC. Translation gives CAISESGGPKQYF. The rearrangement uses TRBV10-3 and TRBJ2-7; D possibly corresponds to TRBD2 (6 bases). This CDR3 has 13 residues. V lost 0 bases to trimming and J lost 8 bases, with 11 bases between them. Germline V CDR1 and CDR2: ENHRY, SYGVKD.